This entry features one TCR beta chain sequence. The antigen remains undetermined. The data are from a study of OX40 agonist ivuxolimab in advanced cancers. Study-wide results and limits: Compared with CD4+, CD8+ T cells on average had more expanded clones. Antigen specificity remained undetermined for the expanded peripheral T cells. Normalized expansion of T-cell clones was also low for some nonresponders.

Libraries were prepared by immunoSEQ multiplex PCR; TCRdb keeps only in-frame clonotypes and omits some of them. The sample has about 58,000 clones, roughly 83% seen once. The sample consisted of CD4+ or CD8+ T cells sorted from blood, taken in a trial of the OX40 agonist ivuxolimab. The source is an adult with an advanced solid tumor such as melanoma, head and neck, liver or kidney cancer.

The CDR3 bases are TGTGCCAGCGAACCAGGGACCCAGTACTTC. Its translation: CASEPGTQYF. The chain has TRBV6-5 and TRBJ2-5; D gene ambiguous. Germline CDR1 is MNHEY and CDR2 is SVGAGI. Trimming cost V 8 bases and J 7 bases, with 8 bases left between them. This CDR3 comprises 10 residues.